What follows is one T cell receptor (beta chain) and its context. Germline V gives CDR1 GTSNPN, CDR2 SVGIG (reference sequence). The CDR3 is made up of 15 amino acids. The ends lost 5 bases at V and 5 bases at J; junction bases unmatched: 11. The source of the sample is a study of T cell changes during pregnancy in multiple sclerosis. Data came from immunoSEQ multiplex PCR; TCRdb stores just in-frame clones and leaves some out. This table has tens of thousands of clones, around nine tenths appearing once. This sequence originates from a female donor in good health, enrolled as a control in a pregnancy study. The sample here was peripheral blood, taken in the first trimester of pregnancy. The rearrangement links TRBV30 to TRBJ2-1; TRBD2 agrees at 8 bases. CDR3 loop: CAWFSPGGRNNEQFF. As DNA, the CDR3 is TGTGCCTGGTTCTCCCCGGGGGGGCGAAACAATGAGCAGTTCTTC. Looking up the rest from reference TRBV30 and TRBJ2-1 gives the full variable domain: SQTIHQWPATLVQPVGSPLSLECTVEGTSNPNLYWYRQAAGRGLQLLFYSVGIGQISSEVPQNLSASRPQDRQFILSSKKLLLSDSGFYLCAWFSPGGRNNEQFFGPGTRLTVL.